This T cell receptor beta chain originates from a study of CD8 T cells in Susac syndrome. TCR beta sequences were obtained from blood CD8+ and CD4+ T cells. Stable or active relapsing-remitting multiple sclerosis, untreated and meeting revised McDonald criteria, defined the controls. Negative isolation was applied to CD8+ and CD4+ T cells, and FACS enrichment was applied to TEMRA cells. With random hexamers, roughly 0.45 to 1 ug RNA was reverse transcribed. TCRdb re-analysed the immunoSEQ multiplex PCR reads in MiXCR, keeping a single row per CDR3 protein. This table has 200,000 to 250,000 distinct CDR3 sequences, approximately 90% appearing once. Germline-derived CDR1 and CDR2 are MNHNS and SASEGT. V dropped 1 base and J dropped 2 bases, with 12 bases sitting between them. The CDR3 is 16 residues long.

The rearrangement joins TRBV6-1 to TRBJ1-5; D remains unclear. The sequenced sample was CD8+ T cells from PBMCs. The sequence derives from a human donor with multiple sclerosis. Here the CDR3 DNA reads TGTGCCAGCAGTGAAGGGGTCGGCAATGGCAATCAGCCCCAGCATTTT. It is translated as CASSEGVGNGNQPQHF.